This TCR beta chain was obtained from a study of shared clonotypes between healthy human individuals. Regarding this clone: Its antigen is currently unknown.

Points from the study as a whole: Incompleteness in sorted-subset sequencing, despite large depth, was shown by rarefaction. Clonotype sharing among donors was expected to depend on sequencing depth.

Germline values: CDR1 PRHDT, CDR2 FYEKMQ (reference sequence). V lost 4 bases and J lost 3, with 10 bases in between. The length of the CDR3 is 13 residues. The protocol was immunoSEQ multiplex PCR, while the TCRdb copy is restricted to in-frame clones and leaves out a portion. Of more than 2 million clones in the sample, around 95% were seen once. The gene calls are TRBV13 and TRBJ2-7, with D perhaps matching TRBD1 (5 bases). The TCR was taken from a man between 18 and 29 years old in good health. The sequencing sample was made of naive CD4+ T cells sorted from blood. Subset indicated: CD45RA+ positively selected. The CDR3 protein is CASSSDTNYEQYF. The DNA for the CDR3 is TGTGCCAGCAGCTCGGACACAAACTACGAGCAGTACTTC. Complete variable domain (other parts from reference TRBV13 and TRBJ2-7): AAGVIQSPRHLIKEKRETATLKCYPIPRHDTVYWYQQGPGQDPQFLISFYEKMQSDKGSIPDRFSAQQFSDYHSELNMSSLELGDSALYFCASSSDTNYEQYFGPGTRLTVT.